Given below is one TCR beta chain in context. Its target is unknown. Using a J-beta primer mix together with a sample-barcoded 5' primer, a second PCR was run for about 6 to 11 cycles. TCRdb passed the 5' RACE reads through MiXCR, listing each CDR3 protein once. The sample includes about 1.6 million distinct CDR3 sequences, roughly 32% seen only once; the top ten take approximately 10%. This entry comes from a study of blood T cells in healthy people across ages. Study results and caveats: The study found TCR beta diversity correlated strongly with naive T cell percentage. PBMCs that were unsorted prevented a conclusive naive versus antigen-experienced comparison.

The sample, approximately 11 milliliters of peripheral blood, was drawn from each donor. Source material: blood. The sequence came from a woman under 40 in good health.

CDR3 in DNA: TGCGCCAGCAGCCACGGAGGGTGGCTCCCCGGGGAGCTGTTTTTT. Translation: CASSHGGWLPGELFF. V is TRBV4-1 and J is TRBJ2-2, with D perhaps matching TRBD2 (6 bases). Germline loops: CDR1 MGHRA, CDR2 YSYEKL. CDR3 length equals 15 residues. The germline V and J ends were trimmed by 3 bases and 6 bases, with 14 bases remaining between them.